These 25 T cell receptor beta chains came from one sample sequenced in a study of tumor and adjacent non-tumor tissue in lung cancer. A modified ARM-PCR protocol with three rounds of nested PCR amplified TCRbeta. Via MiXCR, TCRdb re-called the multiplex PCR reads, giving one row per CDR3 protein. The repertoire holds more than 85,000 distinct CDR3 sequences, with approximately 65% as singletons. RNA was extracted from bulk tissue without any cell sorting. The normal lung tissue was taken more than 3 cm from the tumor edge. The specimen was distant non-tumor lung tissue. These receptors came from a man aged 25 to 45 with non-small cell lung cancer.

On this clonotype: It is likely a read error, because the conserved phenylalanine at the end of the CDR3 is missing. The rearrangement uses TRBV11-1 and TRBJ2-1, with D perhaps TRBD1 or TRBD2 (5 bases each). Germline loops: CDR1 SGHAT, CDR2 FQDESV (reference sequence). The CDR3 totals 14 residues. CDR3 DNA: TGTACCAGCAGCCTGGGGACGGGCAGGGATGAGCAGTTCTTA. Encoded protein: CTSSLGTGRDEQFL.

With respect to this clonotype: One junction end disagrees with the germline gene, perhaps due to a read error. The rearrangement joins TRBV29-1 to TRBJ1-4, with D possibly TRBD1 on 5 matching bases. The CDR3 runs 14 residues. Germline V CDR1 and CDR2: SQVTM, ANQGSEA. CDR3 sequence: CIVDPGTGVEKLFF. CDR3 coding DNA: TGCATCGTTGACCCCGGGACTGGGGTTGAAAAACTGTTTTTT.

Concerning this clonotype itself: Without the conserved terminal phenylalanine or tryptophan, this CDR3 likely stems from a read error. The chain couples TRBV24-1 to TRBJ2-6; 9 bases match TRBD1. The germline gives CDR1 KGHDR, CDR2 SFDVKD. V lost 1 base, J lost 0 bases, and 6 bases stayed unmatched. This CDR3 is built from 19 residues. Here the CDR3 reads CATSDFTGTGISGANVLTL. The CDR3 DNA reads as TGTGCCACCAGTGATTTCACCGGGACAGGGATCTCTGGGGCCAACGTCCTGACTCTC.

To note about this clonotype: Given a much more abundant clone one base away, this may be a read error. The chain carries TRBV5-4 and TRBJ2-7; no definite D call. The CDR3 consists of 13 residues. CDR1 and CDR2 (germline): SGHNT, YYREEE (reference sequence). This CDR3 is CVSRKSSAYEQYF. CDR3 DNA sequence: TGTGTCAGCAGAAAGAGTTCAGCCTACGAGCAGTACTTC.

This clonotype was observed a few times. An end of the junction differs from the germline gene, which may be a read error. This sequence joins TRBV4-1 and TRBJ2-1; tentatively, D is TRBD1 (5 bases). Looked up from germline, CDR1 is MGHRA and CDR2 is YSYEKL. The CDR3 sequence is 13 residues long. CDR3 sequence reads: CASNQGAMNEQFF. CDR3 coding DNA: TGCGCCAGCAACCAAGGGGCTATGAATGAGCAATTCTTC.

The CDR3 coding sequence is TGCGCCAGCAGCTTGGAGGCGGGGGGTCAGCCCCAGCATTTT. Amino acid sequence: CASSLEAGGQPQHF. The chain employs TRBV5-1 and TRBJ1-5, with a weak D call TRBD1 (5 bases). This CDR3 contains 14 residues. CDR1 is SGHRS and CDR2 is YFSETQ in the germline V gene. V lost 0 bases and J lost 6, with 10 bases in between.

Concerning this clonotype itself: The CDR3 carries no conserved terminal phenylalanine or tryptophan, so it likely arises from a read error. The chain joins TRBV6-2 or TRBV6-3 to TRBJ2-7; D ambiguous. This CDR3 is built from 15 residues. Germline V lookup: CDR1 MNHEY, CDR2 SVGEGT. Trimming shortened V by 2 bases and J by 2 bases, and 13 bases separated the two germline ends. CDR3 residues: CASSYPGSSTYEQYL. The CDR3 coding sequence is TGTGCCAGCAGTTACCCGGGCAGCTCTACCTACGAGCAGTACCTC.

This clonotype was observed a few times. A much larger clone lies a single base off, so this may be a read error. The chain couples TRBV4-2 to TRBJ2-5; D assignment may be TRBD1 or TRBD2 (5 bases each). CDR3 length: 15 residues. Trimming took off 5 bases at V and 2 bases at J, with 15 bases between the two ends. Germline V gene data show CDR1 as LGHNA and CDR2 as YNFKEQ. The CDR3 loop reads CASSKTRDGQETQYF. CDR3 DNA sequence: TGTGCCAGCAGCAAGACTCGGGACGGTCAAGAGACCCAGTACTTC.

The chain is built from TRBV11-2 and TRBJ2-7; D call uncertain. Germline V gene sequence: CDR1 SGHAT, CDR2 FQNNGV. V was shortened by 2 bases and J by 7 bases, with 6 bases between the two germline ends. CDR3 length: 11 residues. In DNA, the CDR3 is TGTGCCAGCAGCTTAATGAGGGAGCAGTACTTC. Translation: CASSLMREQYF.

The chain combines TRBV6-5 with TRBJ2-3; no reliable D call. With the DNA end fitting TRBJ1-5 better, the J assignment may be wrong. Germline CDR1 MNHEY, CDR2 SVGAGI. This CDR3 has 13 amino acids. Here the CDR3 DNA reads TGTGCCAGCAGTCCCCGATACACAGATACGCAGCATTTT. The encoded protein is CASSPRYTDTQHF.

This clonotype was counted between two and nine times. The rearrangement joins TRBV30 to TRBJ2-1, with D perhaps TRBD2 (7 bases). The V gene lost 4 bases and the J gene lost 8 bases, with 21 bases spanning the gap. Germline V CDR1 and CDR2: GTSNPN, SVGIG (reference sequence). CDR3 length: 15 amino acids. In DNA, the CDR3 is TGTGCCTGGACCGACGGGGGGCTACCGGGCTATGAGCAGTTCTTC. Its translation is CAWTDGGLPGYEQFF.

The V call is TRBV11-3, the J call TRBJ2-1; tentatively, D is TRBD2 (6 bases). The ends were cut back, 1 base at V and 11 bases at J, with 12 bases in the middle. Germline V gives CDR1 SGHNT, CDR2 YENEEA. The CDR3 is made up of 13 amino acids. In nucleotides, the CDR3 is TGTGCCAGCAGCTTAGGGGGGGTGAATAAGCAGTTCTTC. Translated, it gives CASSLGGVNKQFF.

As to this clonotype: One end of the junction fails to match germline, which may point to a read error. The V and J genes are TRBV7-9 and TRBJ1-6; the D is unclear. This CDR3 spans 14 amino acids. Germline V gene lookup returns CDR1 SEHNR and CDR2 FQNEAQ (reference sequence). The CDR3 DNA reads as TGTACCAGCAGCTTAGAAGCAGGCCGGTCACCCCTCCACTTT. Protein product: CTSSLEAGRSPLHF.

In its sample, this clonotype was seen a few times. An end of the junction differs from the germline gene, which may be a read error. V is TRBV11-3 and J is TRBJ2-3; maybe TRBD2 (6 bases). The CDR3 is 13 amino acids. Germline V gene lookup returns CDR1 SGHNT and CDR2 YENEEA. The CDR3 bases are TGTGCCAGCAGCCGGCCCCCTGGACTAACGGTTGATTTT. Translated: CASSRPPGLTVDF. The full variable domain, completed using reference TRBV11-3 and TRBJ2-3, is EAGVVQSPRYKIIEKKQPVAFWCNPISGHNTLYWYLQNLGQGPELLIRYENEEAVDDSQLPKDRFSAERLKGVDSTLKIQPAELGDSAVYLCASSRPPGLTVDFGPGTRLTVL.

The sample holds many counts of this clonotype. The gene calls are TRBV4-2 and TRBJ2-5; TRBD2 matches 8 bases. The germline V gene encodes CDR1 LGHNA and CDR2 YNFKEQ. Trimming removed 1 base from V and 5 bases from J; junction bases left unmatched: 6. The CDR3 extends over 15 amino acids. The DNA for the CDR3 is TGTGCCAGCAGCCAAGGCACGGGGGGGCGGGAGACCCAGTACTTC. Protein: CASSQGTGGRETQYF.

This clonotype was observed many times. The V call is TRBV20-1, the J call TRBJ2-7; D may be TRBD2 (5 bases). CDR3 length equals 13 residues. V dropped 6 bases and J dropped 3 bases, with 15 bases sitting between them. Per the germline V gene, CDR1 is DFQATT and CDR2 is SNEGSKA (reference sequence). The CDR3 nucleotides are TGCAGTGCCCCCTTCGAGGGCAACTACGAGCAGTACTTC. It yields the protein CSAPFEGNYEQYF.

Details on this clonotype: This is likely a read error, given that the CDR3 carries no conserved phenylalanine or tryptophan at its end. No DNA is shown, since the ends of the CDR3 on it are uncertain; the CDR3 is the one TCRdb lists. The chain recombines TRBV11-1 with TRBJ2-7. Germline V lookup: CDR1 SGHAT, CDR2 FQDESV (reference sequence). The CDR3 extends over 13 residues, inclusive of both ends. CDR3 residues: CASSVSSLHEEYS.

This clonotype was seen once. Since a much larger clone is just one base distant, this may be a read error. V and J are TRBV10-2 and TRBJ2-7, with TRBD1 as a possible D gene (6 bases). The CDR3 runs 15 residues. The germline V gene has CDR1 WSHSY and CDR2 SAAADI. DNA of the CDR3: TGCGTCAGCAGCGATCTCTTACAGGGAACCTACGAGCAGTACTTC. Translated: CVSSDLLQGTYEQYF.

V and J are TRBV6-2 or TRBV6-3 and TRBJ2-1; weak D call: TRBD2 (6 bases). Germline CDR1 reads MNHEY; CDR2 reads SVGEGT. There are 14 residues in the CDR3. Here the CDR3 DNA reads TGTGGTAGCAGGATGGAGGGGACCTACAATGAGCAGTTCTTC. Its translation is CGSRMEGTYNEQFF.

Worth noting for this clonotype: The junction does not match germline at one end; this may be a read error. V is TRBV11-3 and J is TRBJ2-1; 7 nucleotides match TRBD2. This CDR3 spans 14 amino acids. Looked up from germline, CDR1 is SGHNT and CDR2 is YENEEA. CDR3 amino acids: CASGLERGYNEQFF. Written as DNA, the CDR3 is TGTGCCAGCGGCTTAGAGCGGGGATACAATGAGCAGTTCTTC.

About this clonotype itself: One end of the junction is discordant with germline, which a read error may explain. This CDR3 reads CASSLDANTEAFF. CDR3 DNA sequence: TGTGCCAGCAGCTTAGATGCGAACACAGAAGCTTTCTTT. This chain uses TRBV11-3 with TRBJ1-1; no definite D call. Germline CDR1 is SGHNT and CDR2 is YENEEA. This CDR3 is 13 amino acids long.

This clonotype was counted at least ten times. This sequence joins TRBV6-2 or TRBV6-3 and TRBJ2-7, with 8 bases fitting TRBD1. The CDR3 loop spans 14 amino acids. J gave up 7 bases and V 6 bases, and 11 bases lay outside the gene matches. The germline gives CDR1 MNHEY, CDR2 SVGEGT. The CDR3 spells CASSPGTGVSEQYF. CDR3 in DNA: TGTGCCAGCAGCCCCGGGACAGGAGTTTCGGAGCAGTACTTC.

The CDR3 DNA is TGTGCCAGCAGCTCGGACTGTAATAGCAATCAGCCCCAGCATTTT. This encodes CASSSDCNSNQPQHF. The V call is TRBV11-2, the J call TRBJ1-5; D not certain. This CDR3 has 15 residues. Germline V gene lookup returns CDR1 SGHAT and CDR2 FQNNGV. V lost 4 bases and J lost 0, with 10 bases in between.

The rearrangement uses TRBV10-2 and TRBJ2-1; 10 nucleotides line up with TRBD2. With 9 bases clipped from V and 2 bases from J, the junction kept 10 bases outside the gene matches. Germline V lookup: CDR1 WSHSY, CDR2 SAAADI. This CDR3 is built from 16 residues. The CDR3 sequence: CARRAGTSEAYNEQFF. As DNA, the CDR3 is TGCGCCAGAAGGGCCGGGACTAGCGAGGCCTACAATGAGCAGTTCTTC.

This clonotype has just a few counts. V gene TRBV11-2 combines with J gene TRBJ2-7; TRBD2 matches 12 bases. This CDR3 spans 16 amino acids. Trimming cost V 5 bases and J 2 bases; bases outside gene matches: 7. CDR1 is SGHAT, CDR2 FQNNGV, per germline. The CDR3: CASSPPGLAGTYEQYF. CDR3 sequence (DNA): TGTGCCAGCAGCCCCCCCGGACTAGCGGGAACCTACGAGCAGTACTTC.